These 15 T cell receptor beta chains originate from one sample sequenced in a study of T cell changes during pregnancy in multiple sclerosis. Profiled with immunoSEQ multiplex PCR; TCRdb holds only in-frame clones, not every one. The top ten clones hold approximately 6% of a sample with some 31,000 clones, approximately 94% of them seen once. The source was CD8+ T cells from peripheral blood mononuclear cells, collected before pregnancy. These receptors came from a female donor with multiple sclerosis, enrolled in a pregnancy study.

V is TRBV15 and J is TRBJ2-1, with TRBD2 as a possible D gene (6 bases). V was trimmed by 5 bases and J by 6 bases, leaving 14 bases between them. The V gene's germline CDR1 is LNHNV and CDR2 YYDKDF (reference sequence). The CDR3 spans 14 residues. This CDR3 is CATSPLGSGNEQFF. CDR3 coding DNA: TGTGCCACCAGCCCACTCGGGAGCGGCAATGAGCAGTTCTTC.

This rearrangement joins TRBV15 to TRBJ2-2, with 12 nucleotides matching TRBD2. V shed 8 bases and J 3 bases; nucleotides not matched to a gene: 1. In germline, CDR1 is LNHNV, CDR2 YYDKDF (reference sequence). CDR3 size: 14 residues. DNA of the CDR3: TGTGCCACCCGACTAGCGGGGGACACCGGGGAGCTGTTTTTT. Amino acids: CATRLAGDTGELFF.

V is TRBV27 and J is TRBJ2-2, with D possibly matching TRBD1 (5 bases). This CDR3 has 17 amino acids. Germline CDR1 is MNHEY and CDR2 is SMNVEV (reference sequence). V shed 2 bases and J shed 0 bases, with 13 bases lying between them. In DNA, the CDR3 is TGTGCCAGCAGTTTACTCGACAGACTCGCGAACACCGGGGAGCTGTTTTTT. Translating gives CASSLLDRLANTGELFF.

V and J are TRBV7-6 and TRBJ2-1; D not certain. The ends were cut back, 5 bases at V and 0 bases at J, with 14 bases in the middle. In germline, CDR1 is SGHVS, CDR2 FNYEAQ. The CDR3 totals 16 residues. The DNA for the CDR3 is TGTGCCAGCAGCCCCGATGGCGGCAGCTCCTACAATGAGCAGTTCTTC. This sequence encodes CASSPDGGSSYNEQFF.

The genes are TRBV19 and TRBJ1-1, with a tentative D call TRBD1 (5 bases). This CDR3 has 14 amino acids. Germline CDR1 LNHDA, CDR2 SQIVND (reference sequence). Trimming took 3 bases from V and 0 from J, leaving 8 bases between them. The CDR3 loop is CASSIGGMNTEAFF. The CDR3 region has the DNA TGTGCCAGTAGTATTGGGGGGATGAACACTGAAGCTTTCTTT.

The chain couples TRBV6-1 to TRBJ1-1; D unresolved. The CDR3 is 13 amino acids. The V end was cut by 2 bases, the J end by 14 bases, with 18 bases between. Germline CDR1 MNHNS, CDR2 SASEGT. The CDR3, as DNA: TGTGCCAGCAGTGAACCCAGCCCGCCCTTCGGGTTCTTT. It is translated as CASSEPSPPFGFF.

The genes are TRBV13 and TRBJ1-6; 7 bases map to TRBD1. V shed 2 bases, J shed 0 bases, and the junction held 7 bases outside the gene matches. The CDR3 extends over 18 amino acids. CDR1 and CDR2 (germline): PRHDT, FYEKMQ (reference sequence). This chain's CDR3 is CASSLTQGPSSYNSPLHF. The CDR3 DNA reads as TGTGCCAGCAGCTTAACACAGGGGCCGAGCTCCTATAATTCACCCCTCCACTTT.

This chain uses TRBV28 with TRBJ2-1; perhaps TRBD2 as D (5 bases). The germline V gene encodes CDR1 MDHEN and CDR2 SYDVKM. The CDR3 extends over 14 amino acids. The V gene lost 5 bases and the J gene lost 7 bases, with 15 bases spanning the gap. The CDR3 here is CASSPLNRENEQFF. The CDR3 DNA reads TGTGCCAGCAGTCCGCTTAATCGGGAAAATGAGCAGTTCTTC.

V usage is TRBV25-1 and J usage is TRBJ2-1; 12 bases map to TRBD2. The CDR3 spans 14 residues. V shed 3 bases and J 15 bases; nucleotides not matched to a gene: 9. Germline assignment: CDR1 MGHDK and CDR2 SYGVNS. CDR3 DNA: TGTGCCAGCAGTGACCTTTCGACTAGCGGGAGTGTGTTCTTC. Protein product: CASSDLSTSGSVFF.

J is TRBJ2-7 and V is TRBV27; 8 bases match TRBD1. Trimming removed 3 bases from V and 3 bases from J; junction bases left unmatched: 1. Germline V gives CDR1 MNHEY, CDR2 SMNVEV (reference sequence). This CDR3 is built from 13 residues. The CDR3 nucleotides are TGTGCCAGCAGTTTTGACAGGGGCTACGAGCAGTACTTC. Protein product: CASSFDRGYEQYF.

V and J are TRBV27 and TRBJ2-5; D is perhaps TRBD2 (6 bases). The CDR3 is 12 amino acids. Deletions cut 3 bases from V and 4 bases from J, with 6 bases between. Germline V lookup: CDR1 MNHEY, CDR2 SMNVEV (reference sequence). DNA of the CDR3: TGTGCCAGCAGTTTCGGGGGAGAGACCCAGTACTTC. It specifies CASSFGGETQYF.

J is TRBJ1-4 and V is TRBV27; 11 bases align to TRBD1. CDR1 is MNHEY and CDR2 is SMNVEV in the germline V gene (reference sequence). The CDR3 runs 14 residues. V dropped 8 bases and J dropped 8; count of bases not matched to a gene: 7. CDR3 protein: CASSGQGALEKLFF. CDR3 bases: TGTGCCAGCTCCGGACAGGGGGCCTTAGAAAAACTGTTTTTT.

The genes are TRBV29-1 and TRBJ2-1, with TRBD1 as a possible D gene (6 bases). The CDR3 is 14 amino acids. Germline lookup yields CDR1 SQVTM and CDR2 ANQGSEA. The V and J ends lost 0 bases and 4 bases respectively, with 10 bases between them. The CDR3 spells CSVEDPDRYNEQFF. In nucleotides, the CDR3 is TGCAGCGTTGAAGACCCTGACAGGTACAATGAGCAGTTCTTC.

This chain links TRBV28 with TRBJ2-3; 15 bases align to TRBD2. J was trimmed by 0 bases and V by 3 bases; bases with no gene match: 4. CDR1 is MDHEN and CDR2 is SYDVKM in the germline V gene. The CDR3 loop spans 18 amino acids. This chain's CDR3 is CASSFGLAGGVSTDTQYF. The CDR3 nucleotides read TGTGCCAGCAGTTTCGGACTAGCGGGAGGGGTTAGCACAGATACGCAGTATTTT.

The rearrangement joins TRBV2 to TRBJ1-1, with D unresolved. The CDR3 sequence is 14 residues long. V shed 7 bases and J shed 4 bases, with 16 bases lying between them. CDR1 is SNHLY and CDR2 is FYNNEI in the germline V gene. For the CDR3, the DNA is TGTGCCAGCAACCCTCCAGAGCGAAGCACTGAAGCTTTCTTT. Amino acids: CASNPPERSTEAFF.